The 7 T cell receptor beta chains given below trace back to one sample, sequenced in a study of CD4 T cells in relation to SARS-CoV-2 and coronaviruses. Repertoires were generated with immunoSEQ multiplex PCR, while TCRdb's copy carries only in-frame clones and drops some. The table shows about 21,000 clones, with more than 60% occurring only once. Their antigens remain unidentified. CD4+ T cells from unexposed donors were obtained before the COVID-19 pandemic (2011-2018). Isolation of CD4+ T cells took place after roughly nine days in culture. The material sequenced was CD4+ T cells from PBMCs, cultured in vitro. The source is a human donor in good health.

The chain is built from TRBV20-1 and TRBJ2-3; D is ambiguous. The germline gives CDR1 DFQATT, CDR2 SNEGSKA (reference sequence). The CDR3 totals 11 residues. Trimming shortened V by 6 bases and J by 6 bases, and 10 bases separated the two germline ends. This CDR3 is CSAYRADTQYF. DNA for the CDR3: TGCAGTGCCTACCGTGCGGATACGCAGTATTTT.

CDR3 sequence reads: CASSLGQEYSPLHF. DNA for the CDR3: TGCGCCAGCAGCCTTGGACAGGAGTATTCACCCCTCCACTTT. The rearrangement links TRBV5-1 to TRBJ1-6; 7 bases match TRBD1. The CDR3 sequence is 14 residues long. Germline V gene data show CDR1 as SGHRS and CDR2 as YFSETQ. Trimming cost V 4 bases and J 8 bases; bases outside gene matches: 6.

V gene TRBV19 combines with J gene TRBJ2-4; D not certain. V dropped 4 bases and J dropped 3 bases, with 16 bases sitting between them. The V gene's germline CDR1 is LNHDA and CDR2 SQIVND (reference sequence). The CDR3 length is 16 residues. The CDR3 nucleotides are TGTGCCAGTAGTAATGGGTACGTGGGTGGCAAAAACATTCAGTACTTC. Its protein product is CASSNGYVGGKNIQYF.

The chain links TRBV27 to TRBJ2-6; D call uncertain. Germline V gene lookup returns CDR1 MNHEY and CDR2 SMNVEV (reference sequence). The CDR3 covers 13 residues. The germline V and J ends were trimmed by 8 bases and 0 bases, with 5 bases remaining between them. The CDR3 protein is CASGFSGANVLTF. DNA of the CDR3: TGTGCCAGCGGATTCTCTGGGGCCAACGTCCTGACTTTC. The variable domain in full, completed from reference TRBV27 and TRBJ2-6, reads EAQVTQNPRYLITVTGKKLTVTCSQNMNHEYMSWYRQDPGLGLRQIYYSMNVEVTDKGDVPEGYKVSRKEKRNFPLILESPSPNQTSLYFCASGFSGANVLTFGAGSRLTVL.

The chain is built from TRBV5-1 and TRBJ2-3; D remains ambiguous. Germline CDR1 SGHRS, CDR2 YFSETQ. Trimming took 4 bases from V and 4 from J, leaving 13 bases between them. CDR3 length equals 14 residues. CDR3 DNA: TGCGCCAGCAGCCTGATGATTGGGGCAGATACGCAGTATTTT. Amino acids: CASSLMIGADTQYF.

This chain links TRBV7-3 with TRBJ2-1; D is unclear. The CDR3 extends over 14 amino acids. The germline V gene has CDR1 SGHTA and CDR2 FQGTGA. V lost 2 bases and J 8 bases, leaving 13 bases between the germline ends. The CDR3, as DNA: TGTGCCAGCAGCTTATTCTATAGTAGGGATGAGCAGTTCTTC. This translates into CASSLFYSRDEQFF. The full variable domain, in which reference TRBV7-3 and TRBJ2-1 provide the parts outside the CDR3, is GAGVSQTPSNKVTEKGKYVELRCDPISGHTALYWYRQSLGQGPEFLIYFQGTGAADDSGLPNDRFFAVRPEGSVSTLKIQRTERGDSAVYLCASSLFYSRDEQFFGPGTRLTVL.

CDR3 sequence (DNA): TGTGCCAGCAGATTCACGGGGAGCTATGGCTACACCTTC. It encodes CASRFTGSYGYTF. The V gene is TRBV28, the J gene TRBJ1-2; D gene ambiguous. CDR1 and CDR2 from the germline V gene are MDHEN and SYDVKM. V was cut by 6 bases and J by 4 bases, with 12 bases left in between. The CDR3 is 13 residues long.